The clone carrying this T cell receptor beta chain was counted a few times. Antigen specificity is unknown. The sample comes from a study of blood T cells in healthy people across ages. Study-wide context: Per every two T cells, about one barcoded beta molecule was captured by template switching. Study-wide points: Naive and antigen-experienced cells were not separated, limiting conclusive comparison. With naive T cell percentage, TCR beta diversity showed a strong correlation. Diversity was estimated from one million T cells, and these estimates were considered underestimates.

Primed by a sample-barcoded 5' primer and a J-beta primer mix, a second PCR proceeded for about 6 to 12 cycles. TCRdb fed the 5' RACE reads into MiXCR, producing one record per CDR3 protein. The sample shows about 1.6 million distinct CDR3 sequences, roughly 32% of them seen only once. V gave up 5 bases and J gave up 6 bases, with 17 bases separating them. The CDR3 sequence is 13 residues long. Germline CDR1 GTSNPN, CDR2 SVGIG (reference sequence). This TCR derives from a woman younger than 45 in good health. This rearrangement joins TRBV30 to TRBJ2-7; D ambiguous. The sample was blood. The CDR3 nucleotides read TGTGCCTGGGCGGTGGGCAGACTTGCCGAGCAGTACTTC. Its translation: CAWAVGRLAEQYF.